The rows below give T cell receptor beta chains drawn from one sample of a study of early T cells in non-severe SARS-CoV-2 infection. One entry per CDR3 protein results from TCRdb running MiXCR on the 5' RACE reads. The sample includes about 80,000 distinct CDR3 sequences, 12% of them seen just once. The starting material was whole blood, obtained at baseline. Receptors were obtained from an adult who was a healthcare worker with PCR-confirmed SARS-CoV-2 infection or an uninfected control (not recorded which). The donor label of this sample is uncertain. Each CDR3 is given with its conserved first and last residue.

V gene	J gene	CDR3 protein
TRBV12-3/TRBV12-4	TRBJ1-1	CAGRGRSNTEAFF
TRBV20-1	TRBJ2-7	CSAKIGGNYEQYF
TRBV20-1	TRBJ2-1	CSAPGGEGFLYNEQFF
TRBV4-1	TRBJ1-1	CASSQTGAVTEAFF
TRBV10-3	TRBJ2-7	CAIRGQSAEQYF
TRBV4-1	TRBJ2-2	CASSQSGTSGNTGELFF
TRBV7-8	TRBJ1-2	CASSFGTVDGYTF
TRBV5-6	TRBJ2-3	CASSLTGVADTQYF
TRBV5-5	TRBJ1-5	CASSLGRANQPQHF
TRBV6-5	TRBJ2-2	CASSYSQGSGELFF
TRBV3-1	TRBJ1-1	CASSQDQGETEAFF
TRBV28	TRBJ2-1	CASSSSVDEQFF
TRBV9	TRBJ1-1	CASSATVMNTEAFF
TRBV5-6	TRBJ2-1	CASSLGTASTPKSIF
TRBV10-2	TRBJ1-2	CASGDSLDDGYTF
TRBV20-1	TRBJ2-1	CSARSSGDYNEQFF
TRBV6-5	TRBJ2-7	CASSLTGTGFYEQYF
TRBV7-9	TRBJ1-4	CASSLLVRAENEKLFF
TRBV19	TRBJ1-4	CASSMGAAGINEKLFF
TRBV20-1	TRBJ2-2	CSVRGANTGELFF
TRBV5-1	TRBJ2-3	CASSAGTGGTDTQYF
TRBV27	TRBJ1-5	CASSPGVSNQPQHF
TRBV20-1	TRBJ2-7	CSASDIYEQYF
TRBV20-1	TRBJ2-7	CSARTGPYYEQYF
TRBV6-2/TRBV6-3	TRBJ2-2	CASSRTGNTGELFF
TRBV6-2/TRBV6-3	TRBJ2-1	CASSYLLARQFF
TRBV5-1	TRBJ2-2	CASSLPLAEPYTGELFF
TRBV9	TRBJ2-7	CASSPQGDEQYF